These 17 T cell receptor beta chains were all obtained from the same sample, sequenced in a study of post-analysis software for immune sequencing data. Study results and limitations: Four to six TRBV segments (TRBV5-6, TRBV5-1 and TRBV20-1 among them) occurred more frequently in patients than in controls.

TCR beta libraries were prepared from cDNA with unique molecular identifiers. TCRdb reprocessed the PCR reads with MiXCR, giving one entry per CDR3 protein. The table lists 250,000 to 300,000 distinct CDR3 sequences, 30% to 45% of them singletons, with under 5.5% in the top ten. These receptors' antigens are unknown. Source material: blood. These receptors all come from a girl between 10 and 17 years old with multiple sclerosis.

The chain links TRBV29-1 to TRBJ2-7; TRBD2 is a possible D gene (6 bases). The CDR3 sequence is 14 residues long. CDR1 SQVTM and CDR2 ANQGSEA come from the germline V gene. Between the trimmed V and J ends, which lost 6 bases and 5 bases, there was a span of 20 bases. The CDR3 is CSVQPRDSQDEQYF. Written as DNA, the CDR3 is TGCAGCGTCCAACCACGGGACTCCCAGGACGAGCAGTACTTC.

This clonotype was counted at least ten times. The chain uses TRBV15 and TRBJ1-5, with D uncertain. CDR1 is LNHNV, CDR2 YYDKDF, per germline (reference sequence). V lost 5 bases to trimming and J lost 6 bases, with 8 bases between them. This CDR3 contains 12 residues. The CDR3 DNA reads TGTGCCACCAGCGGGGTCGGTCAGCCCCAGCATTTT. Protein product: CATSGVGQPQHF.

In this sample, this clonotype turned up a few times. A read error may produce the germline difference seen at one junction end. The rearrangement joins TRBV5-1 to TRBJ2-1; weak D call: TRBD1 (6 bases). CDR3 size: 15 residues. Germline V lookup: CDR1 SGHRS, CDR2 YFSETQ. This CDR3 is CASSPRDTDYSEQFF. The CDR3 bases are TGCGCCAGCAGCCCTCGGGACACCGACTACAGTGAGCAGTTCTTC.

This clonotype was seen only once. This may come from a read error, since a much larger clone is one base off. V gene TRBV20-1 combines with J gene TRBJ1-1, with a weak D call TRBD1 (5 bases). Trimming removed 0 bases at V and 0 bases at J, with 23 bases between. There are 19 residues in the CDR3. CDR1 and CDR2 from the germline V gene are DFQATT and SNEGSKA (reference sequence). The CDR3 loop is CSARDPVTGGEPMNTEAFF. CDR3 in DNA: TGCAGTGCTAGAGACCCTGTTACAGGCGGGGAGCCGATGAACACTGAAGCTTTCTTT.

This clonotype was seen repeatedly, ten times or more. This chain uses TRBV29-1 with TRBJ1-1; no clear D. The V and J ends lost 4 bases and 4 bases respectively, with 4 bases between them. Germline V lookup: CDR1 SQVTM, CDR2 ANQGSEA. The CDR3 consists of 10 residues. The CDR3, as DNA: TGCAGCGTTGTTGGCACTGAAGCTTTCTTT. This sequence encodes CSVVGTEAFF. The full variable domain, its missing parts supplied by reference TRBV29-1 and TRBJ1-1, is SAVISQKPSRDICQRGTSLTIQCQVDSQVTMMFWYRQQPGQSLTLIATANQGSEATYESGFVIDKFPISRPNLTFSTLTVSNMSPEDSSIYLCSVVGTEAFFGQGTRLTVV.

This clonotype was recorded a few times. The chain links TRBV20-1 to TRBJ2-1; 16 bases are a match to TRBD2. The CDR3 consists of 17 residues. The ends lost 4 bases at V and 5 bases at J; junction bases unmatched: 8. The germline gives CDR1 DFQATT, CDR2 SNEGSKA (reference sequence). CDR3 nucleotide sequence: TGCAGTGCTAATGGGGGGACTAGCGGGAGGGCCGACAATGAGCAGTTCTTC. Translating it yields CSANGGTSGRADNEQFF.

On this clonotype itself: A much more abundant neighbour one base away suggests this may be a read error. The CDR3 ends on some other residue instead of the conserved phenylalanine or tryptophan, so this is likely a read error. The gene calls are TRBV5-5 and TRBJ1-2; 7 positions agree with TRBD1. The length of the CDR3 is 13 residues. V dropped 3 bases and J dropped 3; count of bases not matched to a gene: 2. CDR1 SGHKS and CDR2 YYEKEE come from the germline V gene (reference sequence). The CDR3 DNA reads TGTGCCAGCAGCTATACAGGGGACTATGGCTACACCTGC. Its translation is CASSYTGDYGYTC.

This chain links TRBV4-1 with TRBJ1-5; D not certain. Trimming pared 0 bases from V and 6 bases from J, leaving 9 bases between. The length of the CDR3 is 14 residues. CDR1 is MGHRA and CDR2 is YSYEKL in the germline V gene. As DNA, the CDR3 is TGCGCCAGCAGCCAAGAGGAGCGGGCTCAGCCCCAGCATTTT. It translates to CASSQEERAQPQHF.

The chain couples TRBV11-2 to TRBJ1-5, with 8 bases that match TRBD1. The CDR3 has 15 residues. Germline V gene lookup returns CDR1 SGHAT and CDR2 FQNNGV. The junction had 6 bases not matched to a gene; V was cut back by 4 bases and J by 4 bases. CDR3 amino acids: CASSSQGARNQPQHF. The CDR3, as DNA: TGTGCCAGCAGCTCGCAGGGGGCCAGGAATCAGCCCCAGCATTTT. Full variable domain (outside the CDR3, taken from reference TRBV11-2 and TRBJ1-5): EAGVAQSPRYKIIEKRQSVAFWCNPISGHATLYWYQQILGQGPKLLIQFQNNGVVDDSQLPKDRFSAERLKGVDSTLKIQPAKLEDSAVYLCASSSQGARNQPQHFGDGTRLSIL.

This clonotype showed up many times. The V call is TRBV12-3 or TRBV12-4, the J call TRBJ1-5; 7 nucleotides match TRBD1. The CDR3 runs to 14 residues. The V segment lost 5 bases and the J segment 6 bases; nucleotides outside the gene matches: 7. Written as DNA, the CDR3 is TGTGCCAGCAGTCCGGACAGGACAGTTCAGCCCCAGCATTTT. This encodes CASSPDRTVQPQHF.

This clonotype has more than one count but fewer than ten. The rearrangement links TRBV28 to TRBJ1-5; D ambiguous. The CDR3 runs to 16 residues. CDR1 and CDR2 from the germline V gene are MDHEN and SYDVKM. The germline V and J ends were trimmed by 6 bases and 4 bases, with 19 bases remaining between them. CDR3 DNA sequence: TGTGCCAGCAGATCCTCCGGGGTCCTTCTTAATCAGCCCCAGCATTTT. Protein: CASRSSGVLLNQPQHF.

This clonotype was detected many times. The chain is built from TRBV18 and TRBJ2-5; 8 bases line up with TRBD1. The CDR3 covers 15 residues. After removal of 2 bases from V and 2 bases from J, the junction contained 4 bases not matched to a gene. Germline loops: CDR1 KGHSH, CDR2 LQKENI. The CDR3 DNA reads TGTGCCAGCTCACCAAGGACAGGGAAGCAAGAGACCCAGTACTTC. This sequence encodes CASSPRTGKQETQYF.

This clonotype was counted at least ten times. The rearrangement links TRBV20-1 to TRBJ1-1; a weak D match, TRBD1 (5 bases). In germline, CDR1 is DFQATT, CDR2 SNEGSKA (reference sequence). The ends were cut back, 4 bases at V and 6 bases at J, with 18 bases in the middle. The CDR3 covers 14 residues. In DNA, the CDR3 is TGCAGTGCTACTCGGTGGGGCGGCAGAGCTGAAGCTTTCTTT. It specifies CSATRWGGRAEAFF.

The sample holds many counts of this clonotype. The J gene is TRBJ1-1, the V gene TRBV29-1; maybe TRBD1 (6 bases). Trimming cost V 6 bases and J 0 bases, with 20 bases left between them. The CDR3 length is 16 residues. Germline V gene lookup returns CDR1 SQVTM and CDR2 ANQGSEA. The CDR3 sequence is CSVEGGLGRMNTEAFF. In DNA, the CDR3 is TGCAGCGTCGAGGGGGGCCTGGGACGGATGAACACTGAAGCTTTCTTT.

Ten or more counts support this clonotype. The rearrangement joins TRBV10-1 to TRBJ1-4; D possibly corresponds to TRBD1 (5 bases). The V end was cut by 6 bases, the J end by 10 bases, with 9 bases between. The CDR3 is made up of 11 amino acids. The germline V gene has CDR1 WNHNN and CDR2 SYGVQD (reference sequence). CDR3 sequence (DNA): TGCGCCAGCAGGGGACGGCGAAAACTGTTTTTT. This sequence encodes CASRGRRKLFF.

A word on this clonotype: A much larger clone lies one base from this, so it may be a read error. The chain couples TRBV7-2 to TRBJ2-1; D unresolved. Germline V gene data show CDR1 as SGHTA and CDR2 as FQGNSA. V was clipped by 1 base and J by 9 bases, with 10 bases between them. The CDR3 length is 13 residues. This chain's CDR3 is CASSLEATCEQFF. The DNA for the CDR3 is TGTGCCAGCAGCTTAGAGGCAACTTGTGAGCAGTTCTTC.

At least ten counts were recorded for this clonotype. This rearrangement joins TRBV20-1 to TRBJ2-1; possibly TRBD2 for D (5 bases). CDR3 length: 12 residues. Germline lookup yields CDR1 DFQATT and CDR2 SNEGSKA (reference sequence). The V end was cut by 6 bases, the J end by 10 bases, with 16 bases between. The CDR3 DNA is TGCAGTGCGCCGATTGCTAGCTACGAGCAGTTCTTC. Residues: CSAPIASYEQFF.